The clone carrying this TCR beta chain was counted ten times or more. What it recognizes is unknown. The source material, RNA transcripts, was used to amplify TCR beta CDR3 regions. When the TCR CDR3 underwent first-round RT-PCR, the HTBI primer set was used. In TCRdb, the multiplex PCR reads were re-called with MiXCR into one record per CDR3 protein. Of about 410,000 distinct CDR3 sequences detected, 14% to 15% appear once; the ten largest clones hold roughly an eighth. The sample originates from a study of T cells in Graves' hyperthyroidism and ophthalmopathy. Patients having uncontrolled infection, another autoimmune disease, pregnancy or lactation were not included. General observations from the study: The majority of expanded thyroid clonotypes above 0.001 also appeared in blood.

The V end was cut by 3 bases, the J end by 5 bases, with 13 bases between. Germline V gene sequence: CDR1 GTSNPN, CDR2 SVGIG (reference sequence). The length of the CDR3 is 13 residues. The genes are TRBV30 and TRBJ2-5, with D uncertain. The source is a man aged 18 to 35 with Graves' ophthalmopathy. The sample was blood. DNA of the CDR3: TGTGCCTGGAGGTTACCCGGCACGGAGACCCAGTACTTC. It encodes CAWRLPGTETQYF.